This T cell receptor (beta chain) is from a study of blood T cell repertoires in COVID-19. Study information: Italy, Spain and the United States were the sources of the convalescent and acute COVID-19 samples. PBMCs, B-cell-depleted T cells, or T cells were the source of the cDNA or gDNA that made up the material.

The CDR3 is made up of 13 amino acids. V shed 7 bases and J shed 0 bases, with 7 bases lying between them. Per germline, CDR1 KGHDR and CDR2 SFDVKD. Per the original data handling: The assay estimated nucleated cells by amplifying reference gene primers. Profiling relied on immunoSEQ multiplex PCR, and the TCRdb table lists in-frame clones only, not all of them. The DNA was the basis for D and trimming; V, J and clone size are from that table. This sample has 250,000 to 300,000 clones, with around 87% found just once. This chain links TRBV24-1 with TRBJ2-3, with D perhaps matching TRBD1 (5 bases). The receptor was derived from a man younger than 35 with active or convalescent COVID-19. Sequences were obtained from peripheral blood. The CDR3: CATRGLSTDTQYF. CDR3 coding DNA: TGTGCCACCAGGGGGCTAAGCACAGATACGCAGTATTTT.